This TCR beta chain is drawn from a study of blood T cells in healthy people across ages. This clonotype appeared a single time. Germline CDR1 MNHEY, CDR2 SVGAGI. Germline trimming cut 5 bases from V and 5 bases from J; bases unmatched to any gene: 9. The CDR3 is 15 amino acids. A second 7 to 11 cycle PCR used barcoded and J-beta primers. TCRdb used MiXCR to reprocess the 5' RACE reads, holding one entry per CDR3 protein. This sample carries about 1.8 million distinct CDR3 sequences, 49% of them seen once, and the ten largest clones take roughly 2%. The sequencing input was blood. The source is a woman in her 40s in good health. The chain joins TRBV6-5 to TRBJ2-5; 9 bases are a match to TRBD2. The CDR3 DNA sequence: TGTGCCAGCAGTAACTTAGCGGGAGTAGGGGAGACCCAGTACTTC. Its protein product is CASSNLAGVGETQYF.